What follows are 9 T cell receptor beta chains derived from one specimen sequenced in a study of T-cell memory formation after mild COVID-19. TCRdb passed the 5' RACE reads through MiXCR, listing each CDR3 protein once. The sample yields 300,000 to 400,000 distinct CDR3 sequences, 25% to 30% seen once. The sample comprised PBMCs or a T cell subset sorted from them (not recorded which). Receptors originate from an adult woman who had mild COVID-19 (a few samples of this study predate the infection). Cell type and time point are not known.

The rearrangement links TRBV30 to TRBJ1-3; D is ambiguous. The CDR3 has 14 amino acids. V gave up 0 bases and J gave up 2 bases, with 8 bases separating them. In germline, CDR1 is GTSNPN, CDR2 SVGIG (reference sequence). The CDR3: CAWSVGIAGNTIYF. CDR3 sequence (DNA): TGTGCCTGGAGTGTTGGCATCGCTGGAAACACCATATATTTT.

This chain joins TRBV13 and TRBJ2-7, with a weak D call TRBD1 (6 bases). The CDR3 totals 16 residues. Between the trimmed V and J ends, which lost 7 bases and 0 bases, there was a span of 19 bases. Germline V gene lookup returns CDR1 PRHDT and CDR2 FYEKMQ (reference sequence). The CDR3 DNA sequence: TGTGCCAGCACCTCCTCGTGGACAGAACTCTCCTACGAGCAGTACTTC. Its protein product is CASTSSWTELSYEQYF.

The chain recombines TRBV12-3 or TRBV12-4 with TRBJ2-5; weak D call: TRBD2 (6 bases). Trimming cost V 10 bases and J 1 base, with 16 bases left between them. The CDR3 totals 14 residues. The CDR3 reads CATGLAGFQETQYF. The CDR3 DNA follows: TGTGCCACCGGGCTGGCGGGATTCCAAGAGACCCAGTACTTC.

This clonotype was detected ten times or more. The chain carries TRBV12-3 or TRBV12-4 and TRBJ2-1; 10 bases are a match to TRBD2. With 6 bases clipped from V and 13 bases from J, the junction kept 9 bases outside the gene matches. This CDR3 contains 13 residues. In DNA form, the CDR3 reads TGTGCCAGCAGGCTGAATAGCGGGGGGCAACAGTTCTTC. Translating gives CASRLNSGGQQFF.

CDR3 DNA: TGTGCCAGCAGCCCGTGGGGGGTGGGGGCAAAGAAAGAGACCCAGTACTTC. Translating it yields CASSPWGVGAKKETQYF. The chain is built from TRBV7-8 and TRBJ2-5; the D gene could be TRBD1 or TRBD2 (6 bases each). With 5 bases removed from V and 3 bases from J, the gap between germline ends came to 22 bases. This CDR3 comprises 17 residues. Germline CDR1 reads SGHVS; CDR2 reads FQNEAQ.

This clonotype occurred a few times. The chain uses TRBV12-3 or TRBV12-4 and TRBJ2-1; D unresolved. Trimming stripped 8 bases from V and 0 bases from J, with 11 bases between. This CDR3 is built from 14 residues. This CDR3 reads CASGGMSSYNEQFF. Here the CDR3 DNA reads TGTGCCAGCGGTGGGATGAGCTCCTACAATGAGCAGTTCTTC.

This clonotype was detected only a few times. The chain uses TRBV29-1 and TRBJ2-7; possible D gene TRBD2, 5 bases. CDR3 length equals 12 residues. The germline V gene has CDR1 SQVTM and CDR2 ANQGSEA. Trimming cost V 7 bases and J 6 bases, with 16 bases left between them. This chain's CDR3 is CSAEGDAFEQYF. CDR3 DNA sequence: TGCAGCGCCGAGGGTGACGCCTTCGAGCAGTACTTC.

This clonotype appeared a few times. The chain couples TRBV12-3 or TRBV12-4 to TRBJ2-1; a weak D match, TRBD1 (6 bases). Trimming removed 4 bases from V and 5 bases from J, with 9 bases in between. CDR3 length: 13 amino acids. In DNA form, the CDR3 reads TGTGCCAGCAGTTATCACAGGGACAATGAGCAGTTCTTC. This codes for CASSYHRDNEQFF.

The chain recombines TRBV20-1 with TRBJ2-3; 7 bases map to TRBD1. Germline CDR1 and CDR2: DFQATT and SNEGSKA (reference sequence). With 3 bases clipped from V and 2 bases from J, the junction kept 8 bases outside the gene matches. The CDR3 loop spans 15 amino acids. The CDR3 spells CSARPGTENTDTQYF. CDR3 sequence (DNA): TGCAGTGCTAGGCCCGGGACAGAAAACACAGATACGCAGTATTTT.